This T cell receptor (beta chain) stems from a study of T-cell reconstitution after alpha-beta-depleted transplantation in children. General study points: There were reportedly several hundred expanded graft clones from which alpha-beta T cells came about two months after transplant. By one year post-transplant, T-cell counts and diversity largely arose from T cells that were newly produced.

Per germline, CDR1 SGHVS and CDR2 FNYEAQ. This CDR3 has 13 residues. V lost 5 bases and J lost 4, with 9 bases in between. This clonotype occurred a few times. What it binds is unknown. Unique molecular identifiers were used to barcode this TCRbeta library. TCRdb passed the PCR reads through MiXCR, listing each CDR3 protein once. The sample shows around 700,000 distinct CDR3 sequences, around 13% of them seen only once. Source: PBMCs, taken before TCRalphabeta/CD19-depleted stem cell transplant. The chain has TRBV7-6 and TRBJ2-1, with D hard to call. This sequence originates from a girl between 2 and 10 years old with congenital amegakaryocytic thrombocytopenia, due to receive a stem cell transplant. This CDR3 is CASSPTRYNEQFF. The DNA of the CDR3 is TGTGCCAGCAGCCCTACCCGGTACAATGAGCAGTTCTTC.